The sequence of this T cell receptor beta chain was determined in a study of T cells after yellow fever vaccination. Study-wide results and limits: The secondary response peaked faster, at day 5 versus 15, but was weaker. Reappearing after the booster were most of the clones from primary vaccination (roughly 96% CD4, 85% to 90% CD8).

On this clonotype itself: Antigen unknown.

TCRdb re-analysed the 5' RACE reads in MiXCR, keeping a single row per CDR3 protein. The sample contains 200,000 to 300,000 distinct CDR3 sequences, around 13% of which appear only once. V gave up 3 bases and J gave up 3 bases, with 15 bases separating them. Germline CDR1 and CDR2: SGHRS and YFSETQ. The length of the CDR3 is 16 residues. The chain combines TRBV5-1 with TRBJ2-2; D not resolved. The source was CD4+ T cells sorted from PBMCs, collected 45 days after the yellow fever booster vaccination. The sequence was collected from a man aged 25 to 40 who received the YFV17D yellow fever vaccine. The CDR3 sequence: CASSSSSRADTGELFF. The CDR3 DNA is TGCGCCAGCAGCTCCTCGTCTAGGGCGGACACCGGGGAGCTGTTTTTT.